These T cell receptor beta chains were read from a single sample in a study of blood T cell repertoires in COVID-19. Data came from immunoSEQ multiplex PCR; TCRdb stores just in-frame clones and leaves some out. The sample has fewer than 600,000 clones, roughly nine tenths seen once. Sequences were obtained from peripheral blood. All receptors derive from a man aged 18 to 30 with COVID-19, enrolled during active disease. Both conserved end residues are part of each CDR3. A D gene is named only where the DNA matches it firmly. Clone size is stated in some rows and not others, as once, few, many or a class when expanded.

J gene: TRBJ2-2; D gene: -; clone size: -; V gene: TRBV2; CDR3 protein: CASRNGLGSGAGELFF; CDR3 DNA: TGTGCCAGCAGGAACGGGTTGGGGTCGGGAGCCGGGGAGCTGTTTTTT
J gene: TRBJ2-7; D gene: TRBD2; clone size: once; V gene: TRBV5-5; CDR3 protein: CASSLSLLAGVEQYF; CDR3 DNA: TGTGCCAGCAGCTTGTCTTTACTAGCGGGAGTAGAGCAGTACTTC
J gene: TRBJ2-1; D gene: TRBD2; clone size: -; V gene: TRBV5-4; CDR3 protein: CASSPELAGGRNEQFF; CDR3 DNA: TGTGCCAGCAGCCCTGAACTAGCGGGAGGGCGTAATGAGCAGTTCTTC
J gene: TRBJ2-3; D gene: TRBD2; clone size: -; V gene: TRBV6-2/TRBV6-3; CDR3 protein: CASSYSPSGTDTQYF; CDR3 DNA: TGTGCCAGCAGTTACTCACCTAGCGGAACAGATACGCAGTATTTT
J gene: TRBJ2-1; D gene: -; clone size: -; V gene: TRBV29-1; CDR3 protein: CSVVSGGADNEQFF; CDR3 DNA: TGCAGCGTTGTTTCCGGGGGAGCCGACAATGAGCAGTTCTTC
J gene: TRBJ2-7; D gene: -; clone size: -; V gene: TRBV4-1; CDR3 protein: CASSPPSSYEQYF; CDR3 DNA: TGCGCCAGCAGCCCACCGAGCTCCTACGAGCAGTACTTC
J gene: TRBJ1-2; D gene: -; clone size: once; V gene: TRBV2; CDR3 protein: CASSQRGQAAHYTF; CDR3 DNA: TGTGCCAGCAGTCAAAGGGGCCAGGCGGCCCACTACACCTTC
J gene: TRBJ1-5; D gene: -; clone size: -; V gene: TRBV3-1/TRBV3-2; CDR3 protein: CASSQGGEQPQHF; CDR3 DNA: TGTGCCAGCAGCCAAGGAGGTGAGCAGCCCCAGCATTTT
J gene: TRBJ2-4; D gene: -; clone size: -; V gene: TRBV10-3; CDR3 protein: CAISSGDTKNIQYF; CDR3 DNA: TGTGCCATCAGCTCAGGGGATACCAAAAACATTCAGTACTTC
J gene: TRBJ2-2; D gene: TRBD2; clone size: -; V gene: TRBV3-1/TRBV3-2; CDR3 protein: CASSQDDGGARELFF; CDR3 DNA: TGTGCCAGCAGCCAAGACGACGGGGGGGCCAGGGAGCTGTTTTTT
J gene: TRBJ1-2; D gene: -; clone size: -; V gene: TRBV6-5; CDR3 protein: CASSPLWSANYGYTF; CDR3 DNA: TGTGCCAGCAGCCCACTATGGTCCGCTAACTATGGCTACACCTTC
J gene: TRBJ2-7; D gene: TRBD2; clone size: few; V gene: TRBV2; CDR3 protein: CASQRLAGGPDSYEQYF; CDR3 DNA: TGTGCCAGCCAACGGCTAGCGGGGGGGCCGGACTCCTACGAGCAGTACTTC
J gene: TRBJ1-5; D gene: TRBD1; clone size: once; V gene: TRBV7-4; CDR3 protein: CASNPVRDRSNQPQHF; CDR3 DNA: TGTGCCAGCAACCCAGTCCGGGACAGAAGCAATCAGCCCCAGCATTTT
J gene: TRBJ2-6; D gene: -; clone size: -; V gene: TRBV4-1; CDR3 protein: CASSQDSNMAGANVLTF; CDR3 DNA: TGCGCCAGCAGCCAGGACTCTAACATGGCGGGGGCCAACGTCCTGACTTTC
J gene: TRBJ2-5; D gene: TRBD1; clone size: -; V gene: TRBV2; CDR3 protein: CASTSQGQTQETQYF; CDR3 DNA: TGTGCCAGCACGTCTCAGGGACAGACTCAAGAGACCCAGTACTTC
J gene: TRBJ2-3; D gene: TRBD2; clone size: few; V gene: TRBV11-3; CDR3 protein: CASSLSGDTDTQYF; CDR3 DNA: TGTGCCAGCAGCCTTAGCGGGGACACAGATACGCAGTATTTT
J gene: TRBJ2-3; D gene: -; clone size: -; V gene: TRBV11-2; CDR3 protein: CASNSHSIGGIDTQYF; CDR3 DNA: TGTGCCAGCAACTCCCACTCAATTGGCGGTATAGATACGCAGTATTTT
J gene: TRBJ1-1; D gene: -; clone size: -; V gene: TRBV29-1; CDR3 protein: CSVVTTSANTEAFF; CDR3 DNA: TGCAGCGTTGTCACGACATCGGCGAACACTGAAGCTTTCTTT
J gene: TRBJ2-5; D gene: -; clone size: -; V gene: TRBV2; CDR3 protein: CASTGRLASASQYF; CDR3 DNA: TGTGCCAGCACCGGACGTCTAGCGTCTGCGTCCCAGTACTTC
J gene: TRBJ2-2; D gene: -; clone size: -; V gene: TRBV5-6; CDR3 protein: CASSLGVTGELFF; CDR3 DNA: TGTGCCAGCAGCTTGGGCGTTACCGGGGAGCTGTTTTTT
J gene: TRBJ2-7; D gene: TRBD2; clone size: once; V gene: TRBV19; CDR3 protein: CASSTRAGDYYEQYF; CDR3 DNA: TGTGCCAGTAGTACGAGGGCGGGGGACTACTACGAGCAGTACTTC
J gene: TRBJ2-3; D gene: -; clone size: -; V gene: TRBV15; CDR3 protein: CATSSPDTQYF; CDR3 DNA: TGTGCCACCAGCAGTCCGGATACGCAGTATTTT
J gene: TRBJ2-2; D gene: TRBD2; clone size: -; V gene: TRBV7-8; CDR3 protein: CASSSKSLAGAGELFF; CDR3 DNA: TGTGCCAGCAGCTCGAAATCCCTAGCGGGAGCCGGGGAGCTGTTTTTT
J gene: TRBJ2-3; D gene: -; clone size: -; V gene: TRBV30; CDR3 protein: CASSPPATSTDTQYF; CDR3 DNA: TGTGCCTCGAGTCCTCCGGCGACTAGCACAGATACGCAGTATTTT
J gene: TRBJ2-1; D gene: -; clone size: -; V gene: TRBV19; CDR3 protein: CASSIGGWSDYNEQFF; CDR3 DNA: TGTGCCAGTAGTATTGGTGGGTGGAGCGACTACAATGAGCAGTTCTTC
J gene: TRBJ2-3; D gene: -; clone size: -; V gene: TRBV5-6; CDR3 protein: CASSQQNPTQYF; CDR3 DNA: TGTGCCAGCAGCCAACAAAACCCGACGCAGTATTTT
J gene: TRBJ1-1; D gene: TRBD1; clone size: -; V gene: TRBV29-1; CDR3 protein: CSVDLTSGGIEAFF; CDR3 DNA: TGCAGCGTTGACCTCACGTCAGGGGGGATAGAAGCTTTCTTT
J gene: TRBJ2-5; D gene: TRBD2; clone size: few; V gene: TRBV19; CDR3 protein: CATQTSGGAGETQYF; CDR3 DNA: TGTGCCACCCAGACTAGCGGGGGGGCCGGAGAGACCCAGTACTTC
J gene: TRBJ2-7; D gene: TRBD2; clone size: -; V gene: TRBV10-3; CDR3 protein: CAIASGSYEQYF; CDR3 DNA: TGTGCCATAGCTAGCGGGAGTTACGAGCAGTACTTC
J gene: TRBJ2-1; D gene: -; clone size: once; V gene: TRBV30; CDR3 protein: CAWSSAGPNNEQFF; CDR3 DNA: TGTGCCTGGAGTTCTGCGGGACCTAACAATGAGCAGTTCTTC
J gene: TRBJ2-1; D gene: TRBD1; clone size: -; V gene: TRBV11-2; CDR3 protein: CASSLPGGHNEQFF; CDR3 DNA: TGTGCCAGCAGCTTACCAGGGGGACACAATGAGCAGTTCTTC
J gene: TRBJ1-1; D gene: -; clone size: -; V gene: TRBV27; CDR3 protein: CASSLFIPGFGGRTTEAFF; CDR3 DNA: TGTGCCAGCAGTTTATTTATACCCGGATTCGGGGGGCGAACCACTGAAGCTTTCTTT
J gene: TRBJ2-7; D gene: -; clone size: -; V gene: TRBV5-1; CDR3 protein: CASRRVEAGKDEQYF; CDR3 DNA: TGCGCCAGCAGGAGAGTTGAGGCAGGGAAGGACGAGCAGTACTTC
J gene: TRBJ1-6; D gene: -; clone size: -; V gene: TRBV12-5; CDR3 protein: CASGLRLSSYNSPLHF; CDR3 DNA: TGTGCTAGTGGTTTGCGGTTAAGCTCCTATAATTCACCCCTCCACTTT
J gene: TRBJ2-7; D gene: TRBD2; clone size: -; V gene: TRBV28; CDR3 protein: CASRKTGGQAYEQYF; CDR3 DNA: TGTGCCAGCAGGAAAACGGGAGGCCAAGCCTACGAGCAGTACTTC
J gene: TRBJ2-3; D gene: TRBD2; clone size: -; V gene: TRBV5-1; CDR3 protein: CASSFERGSTDTQYF; CDR3 DNA: TGCGCCAGCAGCTTCGAGCGGGGGAGCACAGATACGCAGTATTTT
J gene: TRBJ2-7; D gene: TRBD1; clone size: -; V gene: TRBV18; CDR3 protein: CASSPRTGYEQYF; CDR3 DNA: TGTGCCAGCTCACCCCGGACAGGCTACGAGCAGTACTTC
J gene: TRBJ1-1; D gene: -; clone size: -; V gene: TRBV27; CDR3 protein: CASSPWGGGTEAFF; CDR3 DNA: TGTGCCAGCAGCCCTTGGGGAGGTGGCACTGAAGCTTTCTTT
J gene: TRBJ1-1; D gene: -; clone size: few; V gene: TRBV30; CDR3 protein: CAWRRGGEDTEAFF; CDR3 DNA: TGTGCCTGGAGGAGGGGAGGGGAAGACACTGAAGCTTTCTTT
J gene: TRBJ2-6; D gene: TRBD1; clone size: -; V gene: TRBV5-6; CDR3 protein: CASSLRTGPFSGANVLTF; CDR3 DNA: TGTGCCAGCAGCTTGAGGACAGGTCCTTTCTCTGGGGCCAACGTCCTGACTTTC
J gene: TRBJ2-2; D gene: TRBD2; clone size: -; V gene: TRBV11-2; CDR3 protein: CASSLETSGRPGAGELFF; CDR3 DNA: TGTGCCAGCAGCTTAGAGACTAGCGGGAGACCGGGAGCCGGGGAGCTGTTTTTT
J gene: TRBJ1-1; D gene: -; clone size: -; V gene: TRBV5-1; CDR3 protein: CASSLNSATEAFF; CDR3 DNA: TGCGCCAGCAGCTTGAACAGTGCAACTGAAGCTTTCTTT
J gene: TRBJ2-3; D gene: TRBD1; clone size: -; V gene: TRBV2; CDR3 protein: CASRDSPTDTQYF; CDR3 DNA: TGTGCCAGTCGGGACAGCCCCACAGATACGCAGTATTTT
J gene: TRBJ1-2; D gene: -; clone size: -; V gene: TRBV5-1; CDR3 protein: CASSSLQGDGYTF; CDR3 DNA: TGCGCCAGCAGCTCTTTACAGGGTGATGGCTACACCTTC
J gene: TRBJ1-2; D gene: -; clone size: -; V gene: TRBV7-2; CDR3 protein: CASSSQGGNYGYTF; CDR3 DNA: TGTGCCAGCAGCTCGCAGGGCGGCAACTATGGCTACACCTTC